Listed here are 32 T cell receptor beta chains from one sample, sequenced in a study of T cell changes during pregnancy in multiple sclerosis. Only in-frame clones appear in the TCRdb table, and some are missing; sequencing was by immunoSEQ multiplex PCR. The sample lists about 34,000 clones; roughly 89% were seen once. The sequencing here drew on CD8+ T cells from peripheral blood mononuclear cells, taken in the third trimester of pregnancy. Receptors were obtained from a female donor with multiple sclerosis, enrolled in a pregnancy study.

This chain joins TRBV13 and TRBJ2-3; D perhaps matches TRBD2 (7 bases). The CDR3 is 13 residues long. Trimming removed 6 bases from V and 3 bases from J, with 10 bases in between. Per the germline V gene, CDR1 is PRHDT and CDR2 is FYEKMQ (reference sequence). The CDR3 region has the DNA TGTGCCAGCAGGAGGGGGGGGACAGATACGCAGTATTTT. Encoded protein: CASRRGGTDTQYF.

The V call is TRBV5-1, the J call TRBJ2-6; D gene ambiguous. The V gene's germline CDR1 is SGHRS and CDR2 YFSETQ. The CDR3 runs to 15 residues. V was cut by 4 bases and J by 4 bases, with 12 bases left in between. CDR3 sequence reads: CASSLEAPGANVLTF. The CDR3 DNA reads TGCGCCAGCAGCCTGGAAGCGCCCGGGGCCAACGTCCTGACTTTC.

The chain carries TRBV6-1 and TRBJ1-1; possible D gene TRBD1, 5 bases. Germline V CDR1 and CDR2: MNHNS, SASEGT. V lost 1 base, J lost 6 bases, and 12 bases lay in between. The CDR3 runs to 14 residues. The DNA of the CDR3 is TGTGCCAGCAGTGAAGTTCGCAGGGCGTCTGAAGCTTTCTTT. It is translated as CASSEVRRASEAFF.

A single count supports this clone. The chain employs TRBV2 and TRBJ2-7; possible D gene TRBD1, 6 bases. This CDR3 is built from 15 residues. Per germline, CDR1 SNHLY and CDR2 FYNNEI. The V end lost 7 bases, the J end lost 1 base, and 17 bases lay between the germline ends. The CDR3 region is CASNPGKDSSYEQYF. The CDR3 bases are TGTGCCAGCAACCCGGGAAAGGACAGTTCCTACGAGCAGTACTTC.

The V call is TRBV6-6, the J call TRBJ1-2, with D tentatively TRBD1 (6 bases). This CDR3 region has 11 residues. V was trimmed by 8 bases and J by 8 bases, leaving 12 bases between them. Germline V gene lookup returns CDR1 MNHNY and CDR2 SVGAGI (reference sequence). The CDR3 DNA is TGTGCCAGCGGGGGCCAGGGAGGCTACACCTTC. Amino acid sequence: CASGGQGGYTF.

The CDR3 coding sequence is TGTGCCAGCAGTGAAGGGACAGAAAATCAGCCCCAGCATTTT. Amino acids: CASSEGTENQPQHF. The rearrangement uses TRBV6-1 and TRBJ1-5; TRBD1 is a possible D gene (6 bases). V lost 1 base to trimming and J lost 4 bases, with 8 bases between them. Germline assignment: CDR1 MNHNS and CDR2 SASEGT. The CDR3 consists of 14 residues.

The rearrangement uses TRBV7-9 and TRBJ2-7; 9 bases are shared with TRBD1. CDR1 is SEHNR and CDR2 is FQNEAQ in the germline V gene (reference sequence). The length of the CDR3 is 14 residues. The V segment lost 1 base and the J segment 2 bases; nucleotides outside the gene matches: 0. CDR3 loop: CASSLGTGAYEQYF. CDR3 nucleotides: TGTGCCAGCAGCTTAGGGACAGGGGCCTACGAGCAGTACTTC.

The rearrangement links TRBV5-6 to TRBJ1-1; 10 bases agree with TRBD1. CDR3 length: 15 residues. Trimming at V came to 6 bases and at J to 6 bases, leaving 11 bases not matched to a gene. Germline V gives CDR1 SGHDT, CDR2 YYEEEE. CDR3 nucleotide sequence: TGTGCCAGCAACCCCGGGGACAGGGGTCCGGCTGAAGCTTTCTTT. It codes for CASNPGDRGPAEAFF.

This chain's CDR3 is CASSLGRVGEQYF. The CDR3 DNA follows: TGTGCCAGTAGTTTGGGGAGGGTAGGGGAGCAGTACTTC. The chain couples TRBV19 to TRBJ2-7; 7 positions match TRBD2. Germline values: CDR1 LNHDA, CDR2 SQIVND (reference sequence). This CDR3 is built from 13 residues. V was clipped by 5 bases and J by 7 bases; unmatched bases: 8.

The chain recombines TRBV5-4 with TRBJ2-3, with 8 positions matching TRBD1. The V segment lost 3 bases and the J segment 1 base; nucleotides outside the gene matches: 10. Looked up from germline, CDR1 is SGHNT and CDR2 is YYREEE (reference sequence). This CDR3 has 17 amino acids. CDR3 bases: TGTGCCAGCAGCTCCTCCCACAGGGGGGTTGGCACAGATACGCAGTATTTT. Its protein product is CASSSSHRGVGTDTQYF.

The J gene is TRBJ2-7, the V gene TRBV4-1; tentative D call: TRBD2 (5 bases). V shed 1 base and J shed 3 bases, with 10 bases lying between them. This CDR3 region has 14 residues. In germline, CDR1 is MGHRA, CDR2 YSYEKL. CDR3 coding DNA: TGCGCCAGCAGCCAAGGTCGAGGGAACTACGAGCAGTACTTC. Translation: CASSQGRGNYEQYF.

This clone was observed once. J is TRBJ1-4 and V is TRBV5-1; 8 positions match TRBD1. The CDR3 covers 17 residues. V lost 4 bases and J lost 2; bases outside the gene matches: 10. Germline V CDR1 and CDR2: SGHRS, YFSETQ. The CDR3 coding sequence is TGCGCCAGCAGCGGGAAGCAGGGGGCTGCGACTAATGAAAAACTGTTTTTT. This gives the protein CASSGKQGAATNEKLFF.

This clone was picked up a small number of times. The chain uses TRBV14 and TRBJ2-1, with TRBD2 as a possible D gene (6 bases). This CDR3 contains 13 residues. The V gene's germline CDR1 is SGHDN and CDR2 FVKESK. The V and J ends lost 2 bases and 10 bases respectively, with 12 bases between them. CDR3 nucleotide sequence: TGTGCCAGCAGCCAACCTAGCGATTTGGAGCAGTTCTTC. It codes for CASSQPSDLEQFF.

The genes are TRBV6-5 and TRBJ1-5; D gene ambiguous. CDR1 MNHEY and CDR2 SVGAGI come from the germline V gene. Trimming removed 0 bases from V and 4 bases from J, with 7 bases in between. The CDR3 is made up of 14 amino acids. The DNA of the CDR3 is TGTGCCAGCAGTTACTCGGGCAAAAATCAGCCCCAGCATTTT. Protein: CASSYSGKNQPQHF.

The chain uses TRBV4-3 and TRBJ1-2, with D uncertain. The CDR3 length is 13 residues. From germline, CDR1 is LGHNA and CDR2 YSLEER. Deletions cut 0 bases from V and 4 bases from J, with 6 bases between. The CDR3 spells CASSQDRSYGYTF. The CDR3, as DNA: TGCGCCAGCAGCCAAGATAGAAGCTATGGCTACACCTTC.

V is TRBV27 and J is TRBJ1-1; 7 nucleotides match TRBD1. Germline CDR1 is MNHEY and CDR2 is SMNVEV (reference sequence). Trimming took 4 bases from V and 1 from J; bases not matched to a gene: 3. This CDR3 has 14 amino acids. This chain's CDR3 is CASSWDSWNTEAFF. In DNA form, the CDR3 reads TGTGCCAGCAGTTGGGACAGTTGGAACACTGAAGCTTTCTTT.

The CDR3 DNA reads as TGTGCCAGCTCACCGTCCGCGGAGACCCAGTACTTC. Encoded protein: CASSPSAETQYF. The V call is TRBV18, the J call TRBJ2-5; D uncertain. Trimming shortened V by 3 bases and J by 5 bases, and 7 bases separated the two germline ends. The CDR3 length is 12 residues. Germline V gene lookup returns CDR1 KGHSH and CDR2 LQKENI. Complete variable domain (other parts from reference TRBV18 and TRBJ2-5): NAGVMQNPRHLVRRRGQEARLRCSPMKGHSHVYWYRQLPEEGLKFMVYLQKENIIDESGMPKERFSAEFPKEGPSILRIQQVVRGDSAAYFCASSPSAETQYFGPGTRLLVL.

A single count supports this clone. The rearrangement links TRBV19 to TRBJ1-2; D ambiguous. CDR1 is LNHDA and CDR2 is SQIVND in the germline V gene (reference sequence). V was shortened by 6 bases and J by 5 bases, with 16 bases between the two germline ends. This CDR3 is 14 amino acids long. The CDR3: CASSPGGMGYGYTF. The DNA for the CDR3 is TGTGCCAGTAGCCCCGGAGGGATGGGGTATGGCTACACCTTC.

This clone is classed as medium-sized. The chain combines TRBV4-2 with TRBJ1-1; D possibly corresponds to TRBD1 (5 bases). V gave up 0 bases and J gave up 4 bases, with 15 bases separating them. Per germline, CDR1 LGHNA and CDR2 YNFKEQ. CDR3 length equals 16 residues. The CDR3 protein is CASSQDVGSGGTEAFF. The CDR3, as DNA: TGTGCCAGCAGCCAAGATGTTGGCAGCGGGGGCACTGAAGCTTTCTTT.

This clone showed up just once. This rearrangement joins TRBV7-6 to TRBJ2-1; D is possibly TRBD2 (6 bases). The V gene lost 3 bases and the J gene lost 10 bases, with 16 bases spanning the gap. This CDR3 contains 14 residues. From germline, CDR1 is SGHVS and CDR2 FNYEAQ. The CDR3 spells CASSFGGGAGEQFF. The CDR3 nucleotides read TGTGCCAGCAGCTTCGGGGGAGGCGCGGGCGAGCAGTTCTTC.

The CDR3 sequence is CASSGGDSYNEQFF. The CDR3 DNA follows: TGTGCCAGCAGCGGGGGGGACTCCTACAATGAGCAGTTCTTC. The chain links TRBV9 to TRBJ2-1; maybe TRBD2 (6 bases). V lost 3 bases, J lost 0 bases, and 7 bases lay in between. Per germline, CDR1 SGDLS and CDR2 YYNGEE. The CDR3 runs to 14 residues.

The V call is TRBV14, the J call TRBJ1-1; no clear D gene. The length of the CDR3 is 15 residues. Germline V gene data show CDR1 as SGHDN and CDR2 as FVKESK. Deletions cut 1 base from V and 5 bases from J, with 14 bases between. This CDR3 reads CASSQVSASGTEAFF. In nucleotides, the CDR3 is TGTGCCAGCAGCCAAGTATCAGCCTCAGGAACTGAAGCTTTCTTT.

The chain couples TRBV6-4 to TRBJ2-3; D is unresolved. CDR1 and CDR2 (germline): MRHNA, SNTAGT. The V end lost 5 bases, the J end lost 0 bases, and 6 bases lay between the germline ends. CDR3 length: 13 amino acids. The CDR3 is CASSISSTDTQYF. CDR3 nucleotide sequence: TGTGCCAGCAGTATCTCTAGCACAGATACGCAGTATTTT.

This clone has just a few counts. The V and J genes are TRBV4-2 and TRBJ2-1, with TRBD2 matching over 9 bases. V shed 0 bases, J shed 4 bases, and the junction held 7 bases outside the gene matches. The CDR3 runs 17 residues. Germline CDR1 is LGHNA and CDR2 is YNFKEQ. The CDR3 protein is CASSQEPSGEPYNEQFF. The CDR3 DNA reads TGTGCCAGCAGCCAAGAACCTAGCGGGGAACCATACAATGAGCAGTTCTTC.

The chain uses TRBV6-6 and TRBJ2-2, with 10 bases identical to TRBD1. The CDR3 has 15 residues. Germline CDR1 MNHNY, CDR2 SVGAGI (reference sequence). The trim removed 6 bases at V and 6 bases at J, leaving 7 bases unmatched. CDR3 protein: CASRPGTGDAGELFF. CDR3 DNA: TGTGCCAGCAGGCCCGGGACAGGGGACGCCGGGGAGCTGTTTTTT.

The CDR3 DNA follows: TGTGCCTGGAGTGTAAGTCCGGGGGAGCAGTACTTC. This encodes CAWSVSPGEQYF. V gene TRBV30 combines with J gene TRBJ2-7, with D possibly matching TRBD2 (5 bases). V lost 0 bases to trimming and J lost 7 bases, with 10 bases between them. Germline V gene data show CDR1 as GTSNPN and CDR2 as SVGIG (reference sequence). This CDR3 comprises 12 residues.

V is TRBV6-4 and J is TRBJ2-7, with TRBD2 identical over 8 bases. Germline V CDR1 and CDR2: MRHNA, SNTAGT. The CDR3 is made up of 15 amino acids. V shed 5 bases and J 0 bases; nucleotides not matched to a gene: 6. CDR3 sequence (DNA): TGTGCCAGCAGTCCCACTAGCGGAAGCTCCTACGAGCAGTACTTC. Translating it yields CASSPTSGSSYEQYF.

CDR3 loop: CASSDGTSGGTQFF. In DNA, the CDR3 is TGTGCCAGCAGCGATGGGACTAGCGGGGGTACGCAGTTCTTC. The chain recombines TRBV9 with TRBJ2-1; 14 nucleotides agree with TRBD2. The ends lost 3 bases at V and 12 bases at J; junction bases unmatched: 5. The CDR3 runs 14 residues. Germline V CDR1 and CDR2: SGDLS, YYNGEE.

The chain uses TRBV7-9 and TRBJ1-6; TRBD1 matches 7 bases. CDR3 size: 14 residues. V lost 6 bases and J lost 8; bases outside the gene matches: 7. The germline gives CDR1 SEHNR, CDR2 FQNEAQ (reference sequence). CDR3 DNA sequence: TGTGCCAGCAGGGGACAGTACAATTATTCACCCCTCCACTTT. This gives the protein CASRGQYNYSPLHF.

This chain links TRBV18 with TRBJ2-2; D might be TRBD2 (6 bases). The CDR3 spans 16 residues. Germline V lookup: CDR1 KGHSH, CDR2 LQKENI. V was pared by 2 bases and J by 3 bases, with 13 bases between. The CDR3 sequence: CASSPLITGDTGELFF. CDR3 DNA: TGTGCCAGCTCACCATTGATCACGGGGGACACCGGGGAGCTGTTTTTT.

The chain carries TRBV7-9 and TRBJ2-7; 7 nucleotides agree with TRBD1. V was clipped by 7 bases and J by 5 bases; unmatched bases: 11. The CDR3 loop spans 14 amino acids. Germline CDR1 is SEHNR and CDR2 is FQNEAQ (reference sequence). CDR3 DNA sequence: TGTGCCAGCACCCCCCTTCCAGGGGGTCACGAGCAGTACTTC. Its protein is CASTPLPGGHEQYF. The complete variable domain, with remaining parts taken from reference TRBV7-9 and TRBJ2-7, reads DTGVSQNPRHKITKRGQNVTFRCDPISEHNRLYWYRQTLGQGPEFLTYFQNEAQLEKSRLLSDRFSAERPKGSFSTLEIQRTEQGDSAMYLCASTPLPGGHEQYFGPGTRLTVT.

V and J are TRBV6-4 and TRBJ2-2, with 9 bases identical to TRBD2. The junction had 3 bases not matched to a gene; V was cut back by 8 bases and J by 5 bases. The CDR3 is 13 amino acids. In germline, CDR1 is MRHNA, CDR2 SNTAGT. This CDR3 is CASSSGETGELFF. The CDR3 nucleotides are TGTGCCAGCTCTAGCGGGGAGACCGGGGAGCTGTTTTTT.